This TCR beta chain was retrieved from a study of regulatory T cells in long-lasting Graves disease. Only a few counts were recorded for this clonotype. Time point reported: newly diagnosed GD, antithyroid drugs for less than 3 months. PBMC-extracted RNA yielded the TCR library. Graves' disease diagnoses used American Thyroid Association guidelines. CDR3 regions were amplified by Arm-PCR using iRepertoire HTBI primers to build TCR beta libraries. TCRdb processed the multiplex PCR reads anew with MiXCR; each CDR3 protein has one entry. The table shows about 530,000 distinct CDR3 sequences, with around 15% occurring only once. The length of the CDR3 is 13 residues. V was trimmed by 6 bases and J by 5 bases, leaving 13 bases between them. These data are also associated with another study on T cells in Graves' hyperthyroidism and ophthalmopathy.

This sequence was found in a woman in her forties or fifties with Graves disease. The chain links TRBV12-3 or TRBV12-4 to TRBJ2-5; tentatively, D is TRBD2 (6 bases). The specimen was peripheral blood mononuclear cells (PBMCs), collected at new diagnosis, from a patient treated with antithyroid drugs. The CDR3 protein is CASRPGLMETQYF. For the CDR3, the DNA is TGTGCCAGCAGACCCGGACTAATGGAGACCCAGTACTTC.